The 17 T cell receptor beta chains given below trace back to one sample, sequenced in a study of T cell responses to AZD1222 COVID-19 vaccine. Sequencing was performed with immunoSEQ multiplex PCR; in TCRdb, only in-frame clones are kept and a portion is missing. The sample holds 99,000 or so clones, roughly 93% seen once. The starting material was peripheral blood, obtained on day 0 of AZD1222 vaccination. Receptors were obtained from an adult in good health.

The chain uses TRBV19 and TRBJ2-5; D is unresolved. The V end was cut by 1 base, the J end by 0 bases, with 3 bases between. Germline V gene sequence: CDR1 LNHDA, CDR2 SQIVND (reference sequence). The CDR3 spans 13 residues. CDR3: CASSIGHQETQYF. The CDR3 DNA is TGTGCCAGTAGTATAGGACACCAAGAGACCCAGTACTTC.

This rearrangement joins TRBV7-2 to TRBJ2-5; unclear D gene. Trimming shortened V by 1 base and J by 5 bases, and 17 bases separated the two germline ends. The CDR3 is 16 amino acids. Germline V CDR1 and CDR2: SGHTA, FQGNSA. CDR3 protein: CASSLEIGHSAETQYF. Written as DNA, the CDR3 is TGTGCCAGCAGCTTAGAGATAGGGCATAGTGCGGAGACCCAGTACTTC.

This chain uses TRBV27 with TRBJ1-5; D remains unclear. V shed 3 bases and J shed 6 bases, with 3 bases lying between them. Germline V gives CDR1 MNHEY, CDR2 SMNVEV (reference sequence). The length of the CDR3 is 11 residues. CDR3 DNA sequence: TGTGCCAGCAGTTTTTTTCAGCCCCAGCATTTT. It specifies CASSFFQPQHF.

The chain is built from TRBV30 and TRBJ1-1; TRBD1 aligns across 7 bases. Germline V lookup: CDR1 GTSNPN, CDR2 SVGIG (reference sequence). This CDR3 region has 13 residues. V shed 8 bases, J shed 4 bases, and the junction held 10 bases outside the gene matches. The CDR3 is CAGGTQGVTEAFF. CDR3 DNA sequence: TGTGCCGGGGGAACTCAGGGGGTCACTGAAGCTTTCTTT.

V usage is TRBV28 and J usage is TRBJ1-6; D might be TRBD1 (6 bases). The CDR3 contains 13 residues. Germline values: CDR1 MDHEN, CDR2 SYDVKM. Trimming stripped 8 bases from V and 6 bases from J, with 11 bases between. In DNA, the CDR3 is TGTGCCAGCGGGAGGGACACTAATTCACCCCTCCACTTT. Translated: CASGRDTNSPLHF.

The CDR3 loop is CASSLGGQGFYGYTF. DNA for the CDR3: TGTGCCAGCAGCTTGGGAGGACAGGGATTCTATGGCTACACCTTC. V and J are TRBV5-4 and TRBJ1-2; 8 bases map to TRBD1. The length of the CDR3 is 15 residues. Trimming took 0 bases from V and 4 from J; bases not matched to a gene: 5. CDR1 is SGHNT, CDR2 YYREEE, per germline (reference sequence).

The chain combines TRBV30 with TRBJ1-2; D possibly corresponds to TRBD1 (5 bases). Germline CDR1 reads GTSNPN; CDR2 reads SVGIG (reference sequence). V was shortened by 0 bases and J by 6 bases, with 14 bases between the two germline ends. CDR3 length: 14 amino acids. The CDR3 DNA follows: TGTGCCTGGAGTGTAAGCGGGGGTCGAAATGGCTACACCTTC. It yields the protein CAWSVSGGRNGYTF.

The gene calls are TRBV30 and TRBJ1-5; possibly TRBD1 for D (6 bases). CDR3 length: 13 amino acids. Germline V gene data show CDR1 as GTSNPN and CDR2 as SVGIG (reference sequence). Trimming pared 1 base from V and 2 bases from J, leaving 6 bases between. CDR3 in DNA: TGTGCCTGGAGTGAGGGGGGCAATCAGCCCCAGCATTTT. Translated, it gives CAWSEGGNQPQHF.

CDR3 in amino acids: CASSPGTSGMSEQYF. DNA of the CDR3: TGTGCCAGCAGTCCCGGGACTAGCGGAATGAGCGAGCAGTACTTC. The V call is TRBV27, the J call TRBJ2-7; TRBD2 aligns across 11 bases. The CDR3 has 15 amino acids. V was clipped by 5 bases and J by 6 bases; unmatched bases: 9. Germline CDR1 is MNHEY and CDR2 is SMNVEV (reference sequence).

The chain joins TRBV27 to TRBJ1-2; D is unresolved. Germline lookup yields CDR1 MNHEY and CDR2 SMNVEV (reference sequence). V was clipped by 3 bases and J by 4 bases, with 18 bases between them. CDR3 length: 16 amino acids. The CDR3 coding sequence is TGTGCCAGCAGTTTTTTCCCCCCCAGTGGATTCTATGGCTACACCTTC. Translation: CASSFFPPSGFYGYTF.

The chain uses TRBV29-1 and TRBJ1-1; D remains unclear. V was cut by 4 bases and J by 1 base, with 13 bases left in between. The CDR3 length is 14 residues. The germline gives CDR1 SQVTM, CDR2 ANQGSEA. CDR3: CSVGVRGGNTEAFF. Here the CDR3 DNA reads TGCAGCGTTGGAGTCCGTGGAGGGAACACTGAAGCTTTCTTT.

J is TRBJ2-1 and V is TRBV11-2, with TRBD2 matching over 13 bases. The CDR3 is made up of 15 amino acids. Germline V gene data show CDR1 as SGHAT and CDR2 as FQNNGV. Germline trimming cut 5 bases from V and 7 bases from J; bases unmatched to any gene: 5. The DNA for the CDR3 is TGTGCCAGCAGCCAGGGACTAGCGGGAAATAATGAGCAGTTCTTC. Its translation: CASSQGLAGNNEQFF.

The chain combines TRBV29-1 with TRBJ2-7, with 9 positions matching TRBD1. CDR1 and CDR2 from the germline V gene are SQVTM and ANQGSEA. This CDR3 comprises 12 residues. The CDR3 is CPPRDRDYEQYF. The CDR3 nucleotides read TGCCCCCCCCGGGACAGGGACTACGAGCAGTACTTC.

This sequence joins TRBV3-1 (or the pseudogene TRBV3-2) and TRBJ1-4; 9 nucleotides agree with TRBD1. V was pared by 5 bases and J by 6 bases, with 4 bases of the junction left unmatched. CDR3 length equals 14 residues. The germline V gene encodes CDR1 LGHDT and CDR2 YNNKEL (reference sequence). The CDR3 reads CASSTTGGYEKLFF. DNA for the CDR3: TGTGCCAGCAGCACGACAGGGGGGTATGAAAAACTGTTTTTT.

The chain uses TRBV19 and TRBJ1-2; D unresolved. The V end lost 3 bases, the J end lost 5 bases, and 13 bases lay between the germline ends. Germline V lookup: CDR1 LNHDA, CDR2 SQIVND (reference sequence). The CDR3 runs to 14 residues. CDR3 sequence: CASSIQAPSYGYTF. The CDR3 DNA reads TGTGCCAGTAGTATTCAAGCCCCGTCGTATGGCTACACCTTC.

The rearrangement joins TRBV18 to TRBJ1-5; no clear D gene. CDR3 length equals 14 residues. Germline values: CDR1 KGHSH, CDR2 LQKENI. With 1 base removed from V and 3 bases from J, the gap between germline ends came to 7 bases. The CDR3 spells CASSPQDFNQPQHF. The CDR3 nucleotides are TGTGCCAGCTCACCACAGGATTTCAATCAGCCCCAGCATTTT.

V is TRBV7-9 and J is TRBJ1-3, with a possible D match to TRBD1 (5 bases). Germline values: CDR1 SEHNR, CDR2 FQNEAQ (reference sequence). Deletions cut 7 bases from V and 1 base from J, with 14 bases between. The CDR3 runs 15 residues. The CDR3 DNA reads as TGTGCCAGCACCCGACAGAGACCTTCTGGAAACACCATATATTTT. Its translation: CASTRQRPSGNTIYF.